This TCR beta chain stems from a study of early stage breast cancer tumors (dated by TCRdb to 2016 to 2017). With regard to the full study: Of the 15 or so invasive breast tumors, twelve were found to be estrogen receptor-positive, progesterone receptor-positive and HER2-negative. Of the approximately 12 ER+/PR+/HER2- tumors, eight were classified as invasive ductal carcinomas and four as invasive lobular carcinomas. The average read coverage per sample was roughly 10-fold. A total of 2 million to 3 million templates, representing under 1.1 million unique clonotypes, were detected across all samples. Results the study describes overall, beyond this receptor: Enriched TCRB sequences shared across patients were found to be mostly commonly generated sequences that were unlikely to play an important role in the tumor microenvironment. Chain pairing and functional markers such as CD4, CD8 and FOXP3 were missed by bulk genomic DNA sequencing of unsorted cells. Because the cohort was small, analysis by tumor subtype was not possible. Repertoires from blood and normal breast were more alike than repertoires from blood and tumor, and in about 90% of the 16 patients, comparing each tissue with blood separated tumor from normal. Compared with adjacent normal breast tissue, tumors had higher clonality and around 2.7-fold greater T cell density.

A note on this clone: It lacks a known antigen. Base quality data are lacking; no much larger clone is found one base away.

The study profiled bulk TCR beta-chain repertoires in matched peripheral blood, tumor and adjacent normal breast tissue taken from fewer than 20 patients with early-stage breast cancer. Before surgery, 5-10 mL of whole blood was collected into EDTA tubes and then processed within 2 hours. Ficoll-Paque centrifugation in SepMate-50 tubes was used to isolate peripheral blood mononuclear cells. For storage in liquid nitrogen, PBMCs were cryopreserved as aliquots of about 1.9 to 4 million cells in roughly 90% FBS with around 10% DMSO. The Qiagen AllPrep DNA/RNA Mini kit was used to extract genomic DNA. Every sample was amplified as two independent genomic DNA replicates, using roughly 0.45 ug for blood and about 1.6 ug for tumor or normal breast. Following the manufacturer's instructions, the ImmunoSeq Intro kit was used to carry out TCRB sequencing on genomic DNA. Multiplex PCR ran 30 to 40 cycles with proprietary primers and spike-in control sequences for absolute quantification. An 87-bp fragment spanning the CDR3 and flanking V and J genes was sequenced with single-end 150-bp reads. Seven samples, with two replicates for each sample, were multiplexed per lane of an Illumina MiSeq using version 3.0 chemistry. The authors processed their data as follows. Raw data were processed by the vendor's proprietary pipeline, with both replicates merged into one result per sample. A clonotype was defined as productive rearrangements that share the same V-gene family, CDR3 amino acid sequence and J-gene segment. To compute clonality, the normalized Shannon entropy (Pielou evenness) of TCRB abundances was subtracted from 1. To estimate T cell density, the total number of templates was divided by the number of input cells, which was inferred from the amount of DNA input. Recon, run with its default parameters, was used to estimate overall repertoire diversity and clonality. Clonotypes with over 0.1% abundance in tumor and at least 32-fold higher abundance in tumor than in normal breast were defined as tumor-enriched. TCRdb took over this immuneACCESS table, retaining in-frame rearrangements with V and J assigned. Such tables are incomplete; in checked studies, under half of the missing clones stem from an unresolved V gene, and the remainder is unexplained. V and J calls and clone size are as listed in that table; D and trimming were resolved from the DNA. The sample yields tens of thousands of clones; under 95% were counted once. Together, the top ten hold 4% to 5.5% of the sample.

The CDR3 contains 14 residues, cysteine and phenylalanine counted. CDR3 DNA only is kept here, 42 bases in frame from base 1. V is clipped by 2 bases and J by 6 bases, and the sequence between their germline boundaries is 13 bases long. CDR1 is given as KGHSH and CDR2 as LQKENI, both from the germline V gene. The specimen was blood. The rearrangement joined TRBV18 to TRBJ1-2; TRBD1 could be the D gene, as 5 bases match. The source of this sequence is a person aged 70 to 80 with breast cancer. The CDR3 amino acid sequence is: CASSPGVFRDGYTF. The nucleotide sequence reads TGTGCCAGCTCACCAGGGGTCTTCAGGGATGGCTACACCTTC.